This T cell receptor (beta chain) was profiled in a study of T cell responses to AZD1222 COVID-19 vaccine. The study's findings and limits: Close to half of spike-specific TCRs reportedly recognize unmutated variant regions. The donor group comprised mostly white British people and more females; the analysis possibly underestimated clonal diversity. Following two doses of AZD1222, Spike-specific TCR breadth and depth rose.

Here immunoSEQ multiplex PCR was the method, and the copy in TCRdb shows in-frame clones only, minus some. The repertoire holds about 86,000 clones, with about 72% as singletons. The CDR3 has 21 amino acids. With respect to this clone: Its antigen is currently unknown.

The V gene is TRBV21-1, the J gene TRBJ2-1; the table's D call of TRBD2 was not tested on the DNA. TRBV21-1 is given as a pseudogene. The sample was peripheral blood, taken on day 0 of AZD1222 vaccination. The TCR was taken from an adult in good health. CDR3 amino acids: CASSYSSRREGLYTGSNEQFF. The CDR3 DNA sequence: TGTGCCAGCAGCTACAGTTCGCGGCGGGAGGGCCTTTATACGGGGTCCAATGAGCAGTTCTTC.